The 6 T cell receptor beta chains listed next were all sequenced from one sample in a study of shared clonotypes between healthy human individuals. Assay: immunoSEQ multiplex PCR; the TCRdb copy retains only in-frame clones and omits some. The profile covers 150,000 to 200,000 clones, with approximately 61% appearing a single time and about 10% taken by the ten largest. The sample consisted of memory CD4+ T cells sorted from blood. Subset indicated: CD45RA-negative fraction. Receptor source: a man aged 25-45 years in good health.

The gene calls are TRBV18 and TRBJ1-1, with D possibly TRBD1 on 5 matching bases. The CDR3 is made up of 13 amino acids. Trimming removed 6 bases from V and 1 base from J, with 9 bases in between. Germline V gives CDR1 KGHSH, CDR2 LQKENI. The CDR3 sequence: CASSPGTNTEAFF. CDR3 nucleotides: TGTGCCAGCTCGCCAGGGACGAACACTGAAGCTTTCTTT.

Written as DNA, the CDR3 is TGTGCCAGCAGCGCGACTGGCCGAAAGAGCACAGATACGCAGTATTTT. Its protein is CASSATGRKSTDTQYF. The chain couples TRBV5-4 to TRBJ2-3; D gene uncertain. The CDR3 totals 16 residues. Germline V gene lookup returns CDR1 SGHNT and CDR2 YYREEE (reference sequence). V was shortened by 4 bases and J by 0 bases, with 15 bases between the two germline ends.

The chain joins TRBV15 to TRBJ2-5; unclear D gene. With 3 bases removed from V and 0 bases from J, the gap between germline ends came to 8 bases. CDR3 length: 14 residues. Germline CDR1 LNHNV, CDR2 YYDKDF (reference sequence). The CDR3 reads CATSRKGHQETQYF. The CDR3 nucleotides are TGTGCCACCAGCAGGAAAGGACACCAAGAGACCCAGTACTTC.

The chain carries TRBV5-4 and TRBJ1-3; a possible D gene is TRBD1 (6 bases). This CDR3 is built from 16 residues. The ends were cut back, 4 bases at V and 2 bases at J, with 16 bases in the middle. Germline V gene data show CDR1 as SGHNT and CDR2 as YYREEE (reference sequence). The CDR3 DNA reads TGTGCCAGCAGCCGGACCCCCGGGACAACTGGAAACACCATATATTTT. The encoded protein is CASSRTPGTTGNTIYF. Looking up the rest from reference TRBV5-4 and TRBJ1-3 gives the full variable domain: ETGVTQSPTHLIKTRGQQVTLRCSSQSGHNTVSWYQQALGQGPQFIFQYYREEENGRGNFPPRFSGLQFPNYSSELNVNALELDDSALYLCASSRTPGTTGNTIYFGEGSWLTVV.

In its sample, this clone was seen a few times. This sequence joins TRBV7-6 and TRBJ1-3; D is undetermined. This CDR3 is 14 amino acids long. Germline CDR1 reads SGHVS; CDR2 reads FNYEAQ. Deletions cut 1 base from V and 0 bases from J, with 4 bases between. This chain's CDR3 is CASSLGNSGNTIYF. The CDR3, as DNA: TGTGCCAGCAGCTTAGGTAACTCTGGAAACACCATATATTTT. The full variable domain, rest sourced from reference TRBV7-6 and TRBJ1-3, is GAGVSQSPRYKVTKRGQDVALRCDPISGHVSLYWYRQALGQGPEFLTYFNYEAQQDKSGLPNDRFSAERPEGSISTLTIQRTEQRDSAMYRCASSLGNSGNTIYFGEGSWLTVV.

This clone was picked up a small number of times. The CDR3 loop is CASSVTVNTEAFF. CDR3 coding DNA: TGTGCCAGCAGCGTGACAGTTAACACTGAAGCTTTCTTT. The chain carries TRBV9 and TRBJ1-1; D is perhaps TRBD1 (5 bases). Trimming removed 2 bases at V and 2 bases at J, with 7 bases between. This CDR3 has 13 residues. Germline V gives CDR1 SGDLS, CDR2 YYNGEE.